The 2 T cell receptor beta chains presented below share a single source sample, sequenced in a study of CXCR3-negative and CXCR3-positive naive CD8 T cells. Broader study findings: CXCR3-expressing naive cells carried TRB CDR3s more hydrophobic than those of CXCR3-negative naive cells.

UMI-tagged TRB cDNA libraries were built via 5' RACE. TCRdb reprocessed the 5' RACE reads and reports one entry per CDR3 protein, with no DNA. The sample holds some 53,000 distinct CDR3 sequences. These receptors have no identified antigens. The sample taken for sequencing was naive CXCR3+ CD8+ T cells from blood. Described subset: CD45RO-CCR7+CD27+CD95- naive CD8+ T cells expressing CXCR3 (TNR3+). These receptors were obtained from a human donor in good health. Some clones in this sample may be carry-over from other donors' samples.

V and J are TRBV7-2 and TRBJ2-2; TCRdb outputs TRBD1, but without DNA this stays unchecked. The germline CDR1 and CDR2 sequences are SGHTA and FQGNSA. This CDR3 spans 17 amino acids. The chain's CDR3 is CASSLVPGTGVFGELFF.

The chain recombines TRBV3-1 with TRBJ1-2; lacking DNA, the TRBD1 call made by TCRdb goes unchecked. The CDR3 contains 18 residues. Per the germline V gene, CDR1 is LGHDT and CDR2 is YNNKEL (reference sequence). CDR3: CASSQEPDRGLANYGYTF.